The T cell receptor beta chain described here comes from a study of T cells after posttransplantation cyclophosphamide. In germline, CDR1 is SQVTM, CDR2 ANQGSEA. Trimming shortened V by 7 bases and J by 6 bases, and 15 bases separated the two germline ends. The length of the CDR3 is 12 residues. In the case of this clone: Its specificity is not known.

Study-wide points: Blood and skin or GI T cell repertoires showed limited TRB overlap. TRB clonality was highly associated with recipient CMV seropositivity and reactivation. Later blood repertoires were often dominated by clones from the donor CD8+ memory compartment.

TCRdb keeps only in-frame clones here, not all; method: immunoSEQ multiplex PCR. The data contain about 19,000 clones, roughly 70% of them singletons. Treatment was busulfan-fludarabine conditioning, a marrow graft, and cyclophosphamide on days +3 and +4. Source: PBMCs, taken after an allogeneic stem cell transplant with post-transplant cyclophosphamide. This receptor was obtained from a male patient aged 25-45 years who received an allogeneic stem cell transplant from a related donor, was CMV-positive, and had acute GVHD only. Some T cells may be supplied by the graft donor. J is TRBJ1-2 and V is TRBV29-1, with D uncertain. CDR3 nucleotides: TGCAGCGGAAGATACACGGAGCATGGCTACACCTTC. Its translation: CSGRYTEHGYTF.